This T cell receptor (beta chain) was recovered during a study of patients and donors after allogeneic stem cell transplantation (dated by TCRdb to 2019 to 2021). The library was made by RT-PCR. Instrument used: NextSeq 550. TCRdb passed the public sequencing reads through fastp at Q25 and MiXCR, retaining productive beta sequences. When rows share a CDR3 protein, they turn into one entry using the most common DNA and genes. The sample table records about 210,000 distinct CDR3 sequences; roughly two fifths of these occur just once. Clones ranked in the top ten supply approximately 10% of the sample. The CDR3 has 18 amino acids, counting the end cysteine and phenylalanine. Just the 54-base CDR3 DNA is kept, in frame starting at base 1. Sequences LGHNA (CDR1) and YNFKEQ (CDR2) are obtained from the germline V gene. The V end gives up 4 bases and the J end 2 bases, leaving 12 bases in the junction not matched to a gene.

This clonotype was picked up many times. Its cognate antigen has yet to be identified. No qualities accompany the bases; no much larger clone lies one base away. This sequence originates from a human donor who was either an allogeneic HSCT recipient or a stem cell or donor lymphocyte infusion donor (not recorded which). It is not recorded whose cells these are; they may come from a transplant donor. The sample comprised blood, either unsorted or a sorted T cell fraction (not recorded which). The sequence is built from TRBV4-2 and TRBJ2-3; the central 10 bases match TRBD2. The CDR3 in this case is CASSPRISGGPNTDTQYF. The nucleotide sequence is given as TGTGCCAGCAGCCCCCGCATTAGCGGGGGGCCGAACACAGATACGCAGTATTTT.